Presented here are 29 T cell receptor beta chains from one specimen sequenced in a study of response to subunit inactivated influenza vaccine. TCRdb analysed the RT-PCR reads with MiXCR anew, one entry per CDR3 protein. The profile shows some 640,000 distinct CDR3 sequences, about 15% of them singletons. Sequencing used PBMCs from blood, obtained 14 to 15 days before vaccination. The receptor source for this set is a man aged 45 to 65 who received an inactivated influenza vaccine.

This sequence joins TRBV6-5 and TRBJ2-4; no definite D call. There are 14 residues in the CDR3. Trimming cost V 0 bases and J 10 bases, with 13 bases left between them. Germline loops: CDR1 MNHEY, CDR2 SVGAGI. The CDR3 protein is CASSYSVSVSIQYF. The CDR3 nucleotides read TGTGCCAGCAGTTACTCGGTATCCGTCTCTATTCAGTACTTC.

The sample holds many counts of this clonotype. CDR3 residues: CASSLSFYQPQHF. The CDR3 DNA follows: TGTGCCAGCAGCTTATCGTTCTATCAGCCCCAGCATTTT. The chain employs TRBV7-2 and TRBJ1-5; no clear D gene. Between the trimmed V and J ends, which lost 2 bases and 5 bases, there was a span of 7 bases. The germline V gene has CDR1 SGHTA and CDR2 FQGNSA. This CDR3 is built from 13 residues.

This clonotype has only a few counts. This chain links TRBV5-1 with TRBJ2-1; D unclear. The length of the CDR3 is 13 residues. Germline V CDR1 and CDR2: SGHRS, YFSETQ. V was cut by 3 bases and J by 7 bases, with 11 bases left in between. CDR3: CASSWAPPNEQFF. CDR3 in DNA: TGCGCCAGCAGCTGGGCCCCCCCAAATGAGCAGTTCTTC.

This rearrangement joins TRBV12-3 or TRBV12-4 to TRBJ2-7; 7 nucleotides match TRBD1. The CDR3 extends over 15 amino acids. The V gene end was trimmed by 5 bases and the J gene end by 3 bases; junction bases not matched to a gene: 10. CDR3 sequence reads: CASSPPTGIIYEQYF. The CDR3 DNA sequence: TGTGCCAGCAGTCCACCGACAGGGATCATCTACGAGCAGTACTTC.

The table lists this clonotype with a few counts. The rearrangement joins TRBV15 to TRBJ2-7; D gene unclear. This CDR3 has 15 amino acids. V lost 0 bases to trimming and J lost 0 bases, with 9 bases between them. Per the germline V gene, CDR1 is LNHNV and CDR2 is YYDKDF (reference sequence). The CDR3 spells CATSRERRSSYEQYF. The CDR3 nucleotides read TGTGCCACCAGCAGAGAGCGTCGGAGCTCCTACGAGCAGTACTTC.

The chain links TRBV20-1 to TRBJ1-6; D perhaps matches TRBD1 (6 bases). The V end lost 4 bases, the J end lost 10 bases, and 20 bases lay between the germline ends. The CDR3 is 15 residues long. In germline, CDR1 is DFQATT, CDR2 SNEGSKA (reference sequence). The CDR3 region has the DNA TGCAGTGCTACGTCCCTTGTGGGGGCAAGGTCACCCCTCCACTTT. Its translation: CSATSLVGARSPLHF.

This clonotype has at least ten counts. This chain uses TRBV7-9 with TRBJ1-1; 7 bases line up with TRBD1. V lost 3 bases to trimming and J lost 4 bases; unmatched junction nucleotides: 5. CDR1 and CDR2 from the germline V gene are SEHNR and FQNEAQ (reference sequence). CDR3 size: 14 residues. CDR3 loop: CASSFDRVITEAFF. The CDR3 DNA follows: TGTGCCAGCAGCTTCGACAGGGTGATCACTGAAGCTTTCTTT.

This clonotype was picked up a small number of times. The chain joins TRBV24-1 to TRBJ1-2, with 9 bases that match TRBD1. With V trimmed by 3 bases and J by 4 bases, 2 bases remained unmatched. Per the germline V gene, CDR1 is KGHDR and CDR2 is SFDVKD. This CDR3 spans 14 amino acids. The CDR3 DNA reads as TGTGCCACCAGTGATACAGGGGGCGGCTATGGCTACACCTTC. Translating it yields CATSDTGGGYGYTF.

This chain links TRBV20-1 with TRBJ2-7, with a tentative D call TRBD1 (6 bases). Germline values: CDR1 DFQATT, CDR2 SNEGSKA (reference sequence). This CDR3 is built from 12 residues. V was trimmed by 5 bases and J by 0 bases, leaving 8 bases between them. The CDR3, as DNA: TGCAGTGCTGGACAGAGCTCCTACGAGCAGTACTTC. It codes for CSAGQSSYEQYF.

This clonotype was observed a few times. CDR3 region: CASSLLGTPGETQYF. For the CDR3, the DNA is TGTGCCAGCAGTTTACTGGGAACCCCAGGAGAGACCCAGTACTTC. The chain joins TRBV27 to TRBJ2-5; no clear D gene. This CDR3 comprises 15 residues. The V end lost 2 bases, the J end lost 4 bases, and 14 bases lay between the germline ends. Germline CDR1 is MNHEY and CDR2 is SMNVEV (reference sequence).

The chain recombines TRBV7-2 with TRBJ2-7, with TRBD2 matching over 7 bases. Germline V CDR1 and CDR2: SGHTA, FQGNSA. Germline trimming cut 4 bases from V and 5 bases from J; bases unmatched to any gene: 8. The CDR3 contains 14 residues. CDR3 nucleotides: TGTGCCAGCAGCTCCTCTGGACTAGTCCACGAGCAGTACTTC. Its translation: CASSSSGLVHEQYF.

This chain connects TRBV5-5 to TRBJ2-3; D is unclear. The CDR3 is 15 amino acids. Germline CDR1 is SGHKS and CDR2 is YYEKEE (reference sequence). V lost 3 bases, J lost 0 bases, and 11 bases lay in between. The CDR3 region has the DNA TGTGCCAGCAGCTCGGGCCCCTCTAGCACAGATACGCAGTATTTT. This gives the protein CASSSGPSSTDTQYF.

The genes are TRBV9 and TRBJ2-7; D uncertain. CDR1 is SGDLS and CDR2 is YYNGEE in the germline V gene. V lost 0 bases and J 1 base, leaving 11 bases between the germline ends. The CDR3 extends over 15 amino acids. The CDR3 loop reads CASSVGAVASYEQYF. The CDR3 DNA reads TGTGCCAGCAGCGTAGGGGCAGTAGCTTCCTACGAGCAGTACTTC. The full variable domain, in which reference TRBV9 and TRBJ2-7 provide the parts outside the CDR3, is DSGVTQTPKHLITATGQRVTLRCSPRSGDLSVYWYQQSLDQGLQFLIQYYNGEERAKGNILERFSAQQFPDLHSELNLSSLELGDSALYFCASSVGAVASYEQYFGPGTRLTVT.

The chain has TRBV6-2 or TRBV6-3 and TRBJ2-2; D is possibly TRBD1 or TRBD2 (5 bases each). The CDR3 consists of 16 residues. Germline values: CDR1 MNHEY, CDR2 SVGEGT. Trimming removed 0 bases from V and 0 bases from J, with 8 bases in between. Here the CDR3 DNA reads TGTGCCAGCAGTTACTCGGGGGAGACGAACACCGGGGAGCTGTTTTTT. Amino acids: CASSYSGETNTGELFF.

The chain joins TRBV6-2 or TRBV6-3 to TRBJ1-1; TRBD1 matches at 7 bases. This CDR3 comprises 16 residues. The J segment lost 2 bases and the V segment lost 2 bases, leaving 8 bases of the junction unmatched. Per the germline V gene, CDR1 is MNHEY and CDR2 is SVGEGT. The CDR3: CASSYTTGTANTEAFF. The CDR3 DNA reads as TGTGCCAGCAGTTACACAACCGGGACAGCTAACACTGAAGCTTTCTTT.

Turning to this clonotype: One end of the junction fails to match germline, which may point to a read error. The V call is TRBV4-3, the J call TRBJ2-5, with TRBD1 matching over 8 bases. The CDR3 consists of 15 residues. The germline V gene encodes CDR1 LGHNA and CDR2 YSLEER. Here the CDR3 reads CASSQTGGRQATQYF. The CDR3 DNA reads as TGCGCCAGCAGCCAAACAGGGGGGCGGCAAGCGACCCAGTACTTC.

This clonotype was counted only a few times. The chain combines TRBV20-1 with TRBJ2-1; weak D call: TRBD2 (7 bases). V dropped 2 bases and J dropped 7 bases, with 21 bases sitting between them. Germline values: CDR1 DFQATT, CDR2 SNEGSKA (reference sequence). CDR3 length equals 16 residues. The CDR3 region has the DNA TGCAGTGCTAGAATTCGGGAGTGGGGGGGCGAAAATGAGCAGTTCTTC. It is translated as CSARIREWGGENEQFF.

The V call is TRBV12-3 or TRBV12-4, the J call TRBJ1-6; D is uncertain. V lost 6 bases, J lost 11 bases, and 17 bases lay in between. CDR3 length: 14 amino acids. The CDR3 protein is CASSPLSKKTPLHF. The DNA for the CDR3 is TGTGCCAGCAGCCCGTTGAGCAAGAAGACACCCCTCCACTTT.

The gene calls are TRBV12-3 or TRBV12-4 and TRBJ1-4, with D perhaps TRBD1 (5 bases). The CDR3 length is 15 residues. V was trimmed by 3 bases and J by 7 bases, leaving 15 bases between them. The CDR3 sequence is CASSFGLGVSEKLFF. DNA of the CDR3: TGTGCCAGCAGTTTCGGCCTGGGGGTTAGTGAAAAACTGTTTTTT.

The V call is TRBV28, the J call TRBJ2-7; 7 nucleotides align to TRBD1. The CDR3 runs to 17 residues. Germline assignment: CDR1 MDHEN and CDR2 SYDVKM. V trimming: 3 bases; J trimming: 5 bases; junction bases outside the gene matches: 16. The chain's CDR3 is CASSFSPQTGVSHEQYF. In nucleotides, the CDR3 is TGTGCCAGCAGTTTCTCACCACAAACAGGGGTTTCGCACGAGCAGTACTTC.

This clonotype was detected ten times or more. This chain uses TRBV7-2 with TRBJ2-5, with 9 bases lining up with TRBD1. The junction had 6 bases not matched to a gene; V was cut back by 5 bases and J by 2 bases. This CDR3 spans 15 amino acids. Per germline, CDR1 SGHTA and CDR2 FQGNSA. CDR3 amino acids: CASSPGQGSQETQYF. The CDR3, as DNA: TGTGCCAGCAGCCCGGGACAGGGATCTCAAGAGACCCAGTACTTC.

In its sample, this clonotype was seen many times. The rearrangement uses TRBV29-1 and TRBJ2-1; possibly TRBD1 or TRBD2 for D (7 bases each). Trimming left V 3 bases short and J 2 bases short, with 14 bases between. The CDR3 runs 15 residues. Per the germline V gene, CDR1 is SQVTM and CDR2 is ANQGSEA. The CDR3 DNA follows: TGCAGCGTTGAGTCCAGGGGGGGACCCTACAATGAGCAGTTCTTC. Translating gives CSVESRGGPYNEQFF.

This clonotype appeared many times. The chain employs TRBV12-3 or TRBV12-4 and TRBJ2-7; no clear D gene. Trimming pared 6 bases from V and 4 bases from J, leaving 10 bases between. This CDR3 region has 12 residues. For the CDR3, the DNA is TGTGCCAGCAGCTTTGGTTTGTACGAGCAGTACTTC. Encoded protein: CASSFGLYEQYF.

In this sample, this clonotype turned up a few times. The gene calls are TRBV7-9 and TRBJ1-3; TRBD1 agrees at 7 bases. V lost 5 bases and J lost 2; bases outside the gene matches: 6. This CDR3 comprises 15 residues. Germline V gene lookup returns CDR1 SEHNR and CDR2 FQNEAQ (reference sequence). DNA for the CDR3: TGTGCCAGCAGCAGAAGACAGGGTCCTGGAAACACCATATATTTT. This encodes CASSRRQGPGNTIYF.

Many counts were recorded for this clonotype. The J gene is TRBJ1-5, the V gene TRBV27; weak D call: TRBD1 (5 bases). Trimming stripped 5 bases from V and 4 bases from J, with 15 bases between. The length of the CDR3 is 15 residues. Germline CDR1 is MNHEY and CDR2 is SMNVEV (reference sequence). CDR3 DNA sequence: TGTGCCAGCAGTCCCCTGGGGCGAACTAATCAGCCCCAGCATTTT. Translation gives CASSPLGRTNQPQHF.

This clonotype was seen a few times. The chain is built from TRBV20-1 and TRBJ2-3, with TRBD2 matching over 8 bases. Looked up from germline, CDR1 is DFQATT and CDR2 is SNEGSKA (reference sequence). V shed 3 bases, J shed 0 bases, and the junction held 5 bases outside the gene matches. The CDR3 has 15 residues. The DNA of the CDR3 is TGCAGTGCTAGTAGACCTAGCGGGAGCACAGATACGCAGTATTTT. Protein product: CSASRPSGSTDTQYF.

CDR3 sequence reads: CASSYGGVDYEQYF. The CDR3 DNA is TGTGCCAGCAGTTACGGGGGGGTTGACTACGAGCAGTACTTC. The V gene is TRBV6-2 or TRBV6-3, the J gene TRBJ2-7; 7 bases are a match to TRBD2. Unmatched junction bases numbered 4, after V lost 2 bases and J lost 3 bases. CDR1 is MNHEY, CDR2 SVGEGT, per germline. The CDR3 runs 14 residues.

This clonotype has just a few counts. V and J are TRBV9 and TRBJ2-6, with 9 bases matching TRBD1. The ends lost 6 bases at V and 3 bases at J; junction bases unmatched: 10. The CDR3 is 17 amino acids. Germline assignment: CDR1 SGDLS and CDR2 YYNGEE. Here the CDR3 DNA reads TGTGCCAGCACCTTGGACAGGGGCATAGGTGGGGCCAACGTCCTGACTTTC. Protein product: CASTLDRGIGGANVLTF.

This chain joins TRBV6-2 or TRBV6-3 and TRBJ2-3; 15 bases align to TRBD2. Trimming cost V 7 bases and J 10 bases; bases outside gene matches: 9. The CDR3 is made up of 15 amino acids. Looked up from germline, CDR1 is MNHEY and CDR2 is SVGEGT. As DNA, the CDR3 is TGTGCCAGCACCGGGACTAGCGGGGGGAAAGGGGCGCAGTATTTT. The encoded protein is CASTGTSGGKGAQYF.